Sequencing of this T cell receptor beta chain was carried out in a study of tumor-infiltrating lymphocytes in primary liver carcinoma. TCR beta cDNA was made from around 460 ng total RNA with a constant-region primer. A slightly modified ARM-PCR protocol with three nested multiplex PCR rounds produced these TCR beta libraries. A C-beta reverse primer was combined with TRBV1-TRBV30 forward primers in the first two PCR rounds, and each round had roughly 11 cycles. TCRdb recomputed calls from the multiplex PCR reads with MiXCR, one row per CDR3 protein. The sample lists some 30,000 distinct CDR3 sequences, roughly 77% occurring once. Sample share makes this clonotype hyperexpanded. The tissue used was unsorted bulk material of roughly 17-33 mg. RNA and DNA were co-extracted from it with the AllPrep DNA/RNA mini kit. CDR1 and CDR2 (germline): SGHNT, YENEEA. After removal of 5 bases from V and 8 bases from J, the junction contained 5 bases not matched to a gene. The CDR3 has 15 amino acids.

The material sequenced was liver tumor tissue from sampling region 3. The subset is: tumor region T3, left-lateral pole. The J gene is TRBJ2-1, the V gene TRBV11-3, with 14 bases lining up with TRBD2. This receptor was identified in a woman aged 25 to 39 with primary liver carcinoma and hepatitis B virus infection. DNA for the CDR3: TGTGCCAGCAGCCGACTAGCGGGGGGGGGGTATGAGCAGTTCTTC. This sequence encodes CASSRLAGGGYEQFF.